This note documents a single T cell receptor (beta chain) sequence. As for time point: pre-sensitization, week 0. Treatment indicated: therapeutic diphenylcyclopropenone sensitization with weekly scalp DPC. Whole blood, unfractionated, served as the material for total RNA extraction. Suited to DPC and affected by alopecia, the donors ranged from 18 to 70 years old. This entry belongs to a study of human T cells and chemical hapten exposure. The study's library attached unique molecular identifiers to single cDNA molecules. TCRdb used MiXCR to reprocess the RACE reads, holding one entry per CDR3 protein. The sample has fewer than 45,000 distinct CDR3 sequences, 10% seen once. Trimming took 3 bases from V and 7 from J; bases not matched to a gene: 8. CDR1 is LGHDT, CDR2 YNNKEL, per germline (reference sequence). This CDR3 comprises 17 residues.

The receptor was derived from a man in his fifties with alopecia areata. Some clones in this sample may be carry-over from other donors' samples. Sequencing used whole blood, obtained in connection with sensitization to the hapten diphenylcyclopropenone (DPC). The rearrangement joins TRBV3-1 to TRBJ2-1; 14 positions agree with TRBD2. The CDR3, as DNA: TGTGCCAGCAGCCATCAAGGACTAGCGGGAGGTAGAAATGAGCAGTTCTTC. The encoded protein is CASSHQGLAGGRNEQFF.